The 23 T cell receptor beta chains below come from one sample, sequenced in a study of metastatic and nonmetastatic thyroid tumors. Each patient came to thyroid surgery without any prior treatment (of any kind). TCRdb re-clonotyped the PCR reads via MiXCR. The sample includes about 13,000 clones, 25% to 35% of them seen just once. Sequenced input: tumor tissue. The source of these receptors is a female donor with papillary thyroid cancer or a benign thyroid nodule (not recorded which). Some clones in this sample may be carry-over from other donors' samples.

For this clone: A junction end diverges from the germline sequence, so it may reflect a read error. The chain recombines TRBV7-2 with TRBJ2-7; either TRBD1 or TRBD2 may supply D (6 bases each). The CDR3 length is 13 residues. CDR1 is SGHTA, CDR2 FQGNSA, per germline. CDR3 sequence (DNA): TGTGCCATCAGTTACGGGGGCCCCTACGAGCATTACTTC. Residues: CAISYGGPYEHYF.

This clone appeared many times. V and J are TRBV6-4 and TRBJ2-6, with TRBD2 matching over 8 bases. With 6 bases clipped from V and 2 bases from J, the junction kept 18 bases outside the gene matches. In germline, CDR1 is MRHNA, CDR2 SNTAGT. The CDR3 consists of 20 residues. The CDR3 DNA sequence: TGTGCCAGCAGAGTCCCCGTCCGGGGGGGGATAAGAGCTGGGGCCAACGTCCTGACTTTC. This encodes CASRVPVRGGIRAGANVLTF.

This rearrangement joins TRBV19 to TRBJ2-7, with 7 bases identical to TRBD1. Unmatched junction bases numbered 8, after V lost 9 bases and J lost 3 bases. Germline lookup yields CDR1 LNHDA and CDR2 SQIVND (reference sequence). This CDR3 is 13 amino acids long. As DNA, the CDR3 is TGTGCCAGCTCGAACAGGGGAGACTACGAGCAGTACTTC. It is translated as CASSNRGDYEQYF.

This clone was counted many times. The V call is TRBV11-2, the J call TRBJ2-5, with D tentatively TRBD1 or TRBD2 (5 bases each). The CDR3 is 15 amino acids. Trimming left V 5 bases short and J 5 bases short, with 18 bases between. In germline, CDR1 is SGHAT, CDR2 FQNNGV. Here the CDR3 DNA reads TGTGCCAGCAGCCTCAGGACCGCCGGGGCGGAGACCCAGTACTTC. This gives the protein CASSLRTAGAETQYF.

Within the sample, this clone is medium-sized. V gene TRBV4-1 combines with J gene TRBJ2-7; D is perhaps TRBD2 (5 bases). V lost 0 bases to trimming and J lost 3 bases, with 12 bases between them. CDR3 length equals 15 residues. Germline CDR1 and CDR2: MGHRA and YSYEKL. DNA of the CDR3: TGCGCCAGCAGCCAAGAAACAAGGACTTACTACGAGCAGTACTTC. Residues: CASSQETRTYYEQYF.

The chain has TRBV20-1 and TRBJ2-7; 12 bases fit TRBD2. V lost 7 bases to trimming and J lost 1 base; unmatched junction nucleotides: 17. Per germline, CDR1 DFQATT and CDR2 SNEGSKA (reference sequence). CDR3 length equals 18 residues. In DNA form, the CDR3 reads TGCAGTGGGACACAATTCGGACTAGCGGGAAAACATTCCTACGAGCAGTACTTC. Its protein product is CSGTQFGLAGKHSYEQYF.

The chain combines TRBV20-1 with TRBJ2-7, with TRBD2 matching 15 bases. Trimming cost V 5 bases and J 2 bases; bases outside gene matches: 4. Germline V gene sequence: CDR1 DFQATT, CDR2 SNEGSKA (reference sequence). CDR3 size: 15 residues. CDR3 sequence reads: CSALWTSGRAYEQYF. Written as DNA, the CDR3 is TGCAGTGCTCTTTGGACTAGCGGGAGGGCCTACGAGCAGTACTTC.

This clone has just a few counts. This chain connects TRBV6-1 to TRBJ2-2, with D perhaps matching TRBD2 (5 bases). The CDR3 is 17 amino acids. Deletions cut 5 bases from V and 4 bases from J, with 20 bases between. The germline CDR1 and CDR2 sequences are MNHNS and SASEGT. CDR3 coding DNA: TGTGCCAGCAGTTCCAGAAGGCGGACTGGAACCACCGGGGAGCTGTTTTTT. This encodes CASSSRRRTGTTGELFF.

The chain combines TRBV6-5 with TRBJ1-4; 9 bases are shared with TRBD1. This CDR3 region has 15 residues. Germline V CDR1 and CDR2: MNHEY, SVGAGI. Trimming cost V 2 bases and J 4 bases; bases outside gene matches: 2. The CDR3 nucleotides are TGTGCCAGCAGTTACGCGGGACAGGGTAATGAAAAACTGTTTTTT. Translating it yields CASSYAGQGNEKLFF.

V usage is TRBV19 and J usage is TRBJ2-5, with 12 bases identical to TRBD2. V was pared by 4 bases and J by 4 bases, with 1 base of the junction left unmatched. Germline CDR1 reads LNHDA; CDR2 reads SQIVND (reference sequence). This CDR3 spans 14 amino acids. The CDR3 bases are TGTGCCAGTAGTACTAGCGGGGGGGCAGAGACCCAGTACTTC. Protein sequence: CASSTSGGAETQYF.

This clone was detected ten times or more. The gene calls are TRBV2 and TRBJ2-7; 9 bases are shared with TRBD1. The CDR3 is 13 amino acids. Trimming removed 2 bases from V and 7 bases from J; junction bases left unmatched: 3. CDR1 and CDR2 from the germline V gene are SNHLY and FYNNEI. The CDR3 DNA sequence: TGTGCCAGCAGTGAACGCGACAGGGGGGAGCAGTACTTC. Protein product: CASSERDRGEQYF.

This clone has only a few counts. CDR3 residues: CASRLLLQGPQYF. The CDR3, as DNA: TGTGCCAGCAGGCTTTTGTTACAGGGACCGCAGTACTTC. The J gene is TRBJ2-7, the V gene TRBV5-8, with D maybe TRBD1 (6 bases). CDR1 and CDR2 from the germline V gene are SGHTS and YDEGEE. There are 13 residues in the CDR3. Between the trimmed V and J ends, which lost 5 bases and 9 bases, there was a span of 18 bases.

The V call is TRBV25-1, the J call TRBJ2-2; weak D call: TRBD2 (6 bases). Trimming took off 10 bases at V and 2 bases at J, with 14 bases between the two ends. This CDR3 comprises 14 residues. Per germline, CDR1 MGHDK and CDR2 SYGVNS. The CDR3 DNA reads TGTGCCATCCGGGGTAGCGGTAACACCGGGGAGCTGTTTTTT. Its translation: CAIRGSGNTGELFF.

This clone has at least ten counts. This chain joins TRBV18 and TRBJ1-1; D not resolved. CDR3 size: 15 residues. V shed 3 bases and J shed 5 bases, with 16 bases lying between them. Germline V gives CDR1 KGHSH, CDR2 LQKENI. The CDR3 region is CASSPLPEVGTEAFF. CDR3 nucleotide sequence: TGTGCCAGCTCACCCCTCCCTGAGGTCGGGACTGAAGCTTTCTTT.

V is TRBV28 and J is TRBJ2-1; 8 bases agree with TRBD2. CDR1 and CDR2 (germline): MDHEN, SYDVKM. The CDR3 length is 16 residues. V lost 5 bases, J lost 8 bases, and 14 bases stayed unmatched. CDR3 sequence: CASSRQVSAGGYEQFF. The CDR3, as DNA: TGTGCCAGCAGTCGGCAGGTTAGCGCGGGAGGTTATGAGCAGTTCTTC.

The chain is built from TRBV11-2 and TRBJ2-7, with 9 bases identical to TRBD2. The CDR3 sequence is 17 residues long. Germline V gives CDR1 SGHAT, CDR2 FQNNGV. V dropped 0 bases and J dropped 2; count of bases not matched to a gene: 8. In nucleotides, the CDR3 is TGTGCCAGCAGCTTAGATGCAGCGGGGGGTATTACCTACGAGCAGTACTTC. It translates to CASSLDAAGGITYEQYF.

The chain joins TRBV28 to TRBJ2-1; 9 bases map to TRBD1. V was clipped by 2 bases and J by 0 bases; unmatched bases: 8. In germline, CDR1 is MDHEN, CDR2 SYDVKM. The CDR3 is 18 residues long. The CDR3 nucleotides are TGTGCCAGCAGTTTACCAAGCGAGACAGGGGGCTCCTACAATGAGCAGTTCTTC. The encoded protein is CASSLPSETGGSYNEQFF.

V and J are TRBV28 and TRBJ1-2, with 7 bases fitting TRBD1. CDR1 MDHEN and CDR2 SYDVKM come from the germline V gene. The length of the CDR3 is 14 residues. V lost 6 bases and J lost 4; bases outside the gene matches: 8. This CDR3 reads CASSISTGSYGYTF. The DNA for the CDR3 is TGTGCCAGCAGCATATCGACAGGGAGCTATGGCTACACCTTC.

There are many counts of this clone. The chain employs TRBV28 and TRBJ2-1, with 8 nucleotides matching TRBD2. The trim removed 5 bases at V and 8 bases at J, leaving 14 bases unmatched. This CDR3 is built from 16 residues. In germline, CDR1 is MDHEN, CDR2 SYDVKM. The CDR3 protein is CASSREGRAGGYEQFF. DNA for the CDR3: TGTGCCAGCAGTCGGGAGGGTCGCGCGGGAGGTTATGAGCAGTTCTTC.

This clone was counted many times. The V gene is TRBV5-1, the J gene TRBJ2-6, with 11 bases lining up with TRBD1. After removal of 3 bases from V and 0 bases from J, the junction contained 8 bases not matched to a gene. This CDR3 region has 19 residues. Germline V gene sequence: CDR1 SGHRS, CDR2 YFSETQ. In DNA form, the CDR3 reads TGCGCCAGCAGCTCACTGGGACAGGGGGTTATCTCTGGGGCCAACGTCCTGACTTTC. Translated: CASSSLGQGVISGANVLTF.

The chain employs TRBV5-1 and TRBJ1-1, with a tentative D call TRBD1 (6 bases). CDR1 and CDR2 from the germline V gene are SGHRS and YFSETQ. The CDR3 length is 15 residues. V gave up 4 bases and J gave up 5 bases, with 18 bases separating them. CDR3 DNA: TGCGCCAGCAGCGGTATAGCGGGGGCGGATACTGAAGCTTTCTTT. Protein sequence: CASSGIAGADTEAFF.

The CDR3 here is CSAGIVGTGGTDTQYF. For the CDR3, the DNA is TGCAGTGCTGGTATTGTCGGGACAGGTGGCACAGATACGCAGTATTTT. The chain combines TRBV20-1 with TRBJ2-3, with 8 bases aligning to TRBD1. The CDR3 loop spans 16 amino acids. The J segment lost 1 base and the V segment lost 5 bases, leaving 11 bases of the junction unmatched. Germline V CDR1 and CDR2: DFQATT, SNEGSKA (reference sequence).

This clone was counted at least ten times. A much larger clone lies a single base off, so this may be a read error. This specimen includes other DNA sequences encoding the same CDR3. This sequence joins TRBV5-1 and TRBJ1-1; D is uncertain. Germline V CDR1 and CDR2: SGHRS, YFSETQ. V lost 2 bases and J lost 6, with 14 bases in between. The CDR3 loop spans 14 amino acids. CDR3 residues: CASSFRTFLAEAFF. CDR3 bases: TGCGCCAGCAGCTTCAGGACTTTCCTCGCTGAAGCTTTCTTT.